This entry lists 26 T cell receptor beta chains sequenced from one sample in a study of control samples from healthy donors and cancer patients. TCRdb keeps only in-frame clones here, not all; method: immunoSEQ multiplex PCR. The data hold about 97,000 clones, with 92% observed a single time. Sequencing was performed on blood. These receptors were taken from a young woman in good health.

The J gene is TRBJ1-2, the V gene TRBV10-2, with 7 bases that match TRBD1. The V gene's germline CDR1 is WSHSY and CDR2 SAAADI. V shed 3 bases and J 3 bases; nucleotides not matched to a gene: 10. CDR3 length: 16 amino acids. The CDR3 here is CASSDKTGQIYYGYTF. CDR3 DNA sequence: TGCGCCAGCAGTGATAAGACAGGGCAAATATACTATGGCTACACCTTC.

The rearrangement links TRBV6-5 to TRBJ2-7, with 8 bases identical to TRBD1. Germline CDR1 MNHEY, CDR2 SVGAGI. Unmatched junction bases numbered 4, after V lost 6 bases and J lost 3 bases. The CDR3 is made up of 13 amino acids. This chain's CDR3 is CASSRTGFYEQYF. The CDR3 DNA follows: TGTGCCAGCAGCAGGACAGGGTTCTACGAGCAGTACTTC.

Of note for this clone: Germline is not matched at one junction end, which may reflect a read error. The rearrangement uses TRBV29-1 and TRBJ1-2, with 7 nucleotides matching TRBD1. Germline-derived CDR1 and CDR2 are SQVTM and ANQGSEA. This CDR3 has 16 amino acids. CDR3 sequence: CSVEGGVGQLFGGYTF. The CDR3 region has the DNA TGCAGCGTCGAAGGGGGCGTTGGGCAGTTATTCGGTGGCTACACCTTC.

CDR3 bases: TGTGCCTGGAGTGCTACAGGGAAGGGTGTTAGGAACTATGGCTACACCTTC. Encoded protein: CAWSATGKGVRNYGYTF. V gene TRBV30 combines with J gene TRBJ1-2; the D gene is possibly TRBD1 (6 bases). Germline V gene data show CDR1 as GTSNPN and CDR2 as SVGIG (reference sequence). The CDR3 runs to 17 residues. V lost 1 base, J lost 2 bases, and 20 bases lay in between. Combining the CDR3 with reference TRBV30 and TRBJ1-2 gives the whole variable domain SQTIHQWPATLVQPVGSPLSLECTVEGTSNPNLYWYRQAAGRGLQLLFYSVGIGQISSEVPQNLSASRPQDRQFILSSKKLLLSDSGFYLCAWSATGKGVRNYGYTFGSGTRLTVV.

The gene calls are TRBV27 and TRBJ1-4, with no clear D. The CDR3 contains 13 residues. Germline CDR1 and CDR2: MNHEY and SMNVEV (reference sequence). V lost 6 bases, J lost 8 bases, and 13 bases lay in between. The CDR3 is CASRTTVDEKLFF. CDR3 coding DNA: TGTGCCAGCAGAACCACTGTGGACGAAAAACTGTTTTTT.

This chain joins TRBV6-5 and TRBJ2-3, with TRBD1 identical over 9 bases. Trimming removed 5 bases from V and 5 bases from J; junction bases left unmatched: 5. CDR1 is MNHEY, CDR2 SVGAGI, per germline. CDR3 length: 14 residues. CDR3 nucleotides: TGTGCCAGCAGTCGGACAGGGGCAAGAGATACGCAGTATTTT. Translation gives CASSRTGARDTQYF.

The chain uses TRBV6-5 and TRBJ2-1, with TRBD1 as a possible D gene (5 bases). Germline V CDR1 and CDR2: MNHEY, SVGAGI. This CDR3 has 14 amino acids. V was cut by 6 bases and J by 7 bases, with 16 bases left in between. CDR3 protein: CASSGRERMNEQFF. The CDR3 nucleotides are TGTGCCAGCAGCGGCAGGGAACGTATGAATGAGCAGTTCTTC.

The chain has TRBV3-1 (or the pseudogene TRBV3-2) and TRBJ2-1, with D perhaps matching TRBD2 (5 bases). The CDR3 runs 12 residues. Deletions cut 5 bases from V and 7 bases from J, with 9 bases between. The V gene's germline CDR1 is LGHDT and CDR2 YNNKEL (reference sequence). CDR3 coding DNA: TGTGCCAGCAGCATCGGGGATAATGAGCAGTTCTTC. Translated: CASSIGDNEQFF.

The chain employs TRBV3-1 (or the pseudogene TRBV3-2) and TRBJ1-2; D perhaps matches TRBD1 (5 bases). V was shortened by 1 base and J by 4 bases, with 10 bases between the two germline ends. The germline V gene has CDR1 LGHDT and CDR2 YNNKEL (reference sequence). The CDR3 totals 14 residues. This CDR3 is CASSQAAGFYGYTF. CDR3 bases: TGTGCCAGCAGCCAAGCGGCAGGGTTCTATGGCTACACCTTC.

This chain uses TRBV2 with TRBJ2-7; 7 positions match TRBD1. The junction had 9 bases not matched to a gene; V was cut back by 6 bases and J by 1 base. The CDR3 is 15 residues long. Germline CDR1 reads SNHLY; CDR2 reads FYNNEI. The CDR3 DNA reads TGTGCCAGCAGCGGTACAGGGGTAGGGTCCTACGAGCAGTACTTC. Its protein product is CASSGTGVGSYEQYF.

The chain is built from TRBV29-1 and TRBJ1-4, with D uncertain. Germline assignment: CDR1 SQVTM and CDR2 ANQGSEA. The CDR3 covers 12 residues. V lost 2 bases and J 8 bases, leaving 9 bases between the germline ends. CDR3 coding DNA: TGCAGCGTTGAACAAGAAGGCGAAAAACTGTTTTTT. Encoded protein: CSVEQEGEKLFF.

J is TRBJ2-4 and V is TRBV15; TRBD1 aligns across 9 bases. After removal of 5 bases from V and 4 bases from J, the junction contained 12 bases not matched to a gene. This CDR3 contains 17 residues. Germline CDR1 is LNHNV and CDR2 is YYDKDF (reference sequence). The CDR3 loop is CATSGNRDRVVKNIQYF. The CDR3 DNA follows: TGTGCCACCAGCGGGAACCGGGACAGGGTGGTTAAAAACATTCAGTACTTC.

The J gene is TRBJ1-2, the V gene TRBV24-1, with TRBD1 identical over 8 bases. The CDR3 has 16 residues. V shed 3 bases, J shed 0 bases, and the junction held 5 bases outside the gene matches. Germline V gene data show CDR1 as KGHDR and CDR2 as SFDVKD. In DNA form, the CDR3 reads TGTGCCACCAGTGATCCAGGGGGCGCAGCTAACTATGGCTACACCTTC. Its translation: CATSDPGGAANYGYTF.

This clone was seen just once. The V and J genes are TRBV19 and TRBJ2-1; perhaps TRBD2 as D (6 bases). The V gene lost 11 bases and the J gene lost 5 bases, with 16 bases spanning the gap. This CDR3 is built from 13 residues. Germline CDR1 LNHDA, CDR2 SQIVND (reference sequence). CDR3 in DNA: TGTGCCGGTACACGCGGGAACAACAATGAGCAGTTCTTC. Amino acid sequence: CAGTRGNNNEQFF.

The gene calls are TRBV5-6 and TRBJ1-4; D is undetermined. CDR3 size: 15 residues. Between the trimmed V and J ends, which lost 4 bases and 5 bases, there was a span of 15 bases. Germline V gives CDR1 SGHDT, CDR2 YYEEEE. The CDR3 here is CASSQNAGRNEKLFF. The CDR3, as DNA: TGTGCCAGCAGCCAAAATGCAGGACGAAATGAAAAACTGTTTTTT.

The genes are TRBV30 and TRBJ2-4; D gene ambiguous. CDR3 length: 19 amino acids. Germline CDR1 and CDR2: GTSNPN and SVGIG (reference sequence). Trimming took off 0 bases at V and 0 bases at J, with 21 bases between the two ends. The CDR3 spells CAWSVWVVEGDIAKNIQYF. The CDR3 DNA reads TGTGCCTGGAGTGTATGGGTCGTCGAAGGCGATATAGCCAAAAACATTCAGTACTTC.

The chain employs TRBV28 and TRBJ1-3, with D possibly matching TRBD1 (6 bases). CDR1 and CDR2 from the germline V gene are MDHEN and SYDVKM. The CDR3 contains 14 residues. V lost 2 bases to trimming and J lost 4 bases, with 9 bases between them. The CDR3 spells CASSLLRGGNTIYF. For the CDR3, the DNA is TGTGCCAGCAGTTTACTGAGGGGGGGAAACACCATATATTTT.

V usage is TRBV10-1 and J usage is TRBJ1-5; tentatively, D is TRBD1 (6 bases). Trimming removed 3 bases at V and 6 bases at J, with 30 bases between. This CDR3 contains 20 residues. Germline V CDR1 and CDR2: WNHNN, SYGVQD (reference sequence). Here the CDR3 DNA reads TGCGCCAGCAGTGACTTCCGGACAGTTGATGGGCTGATGGGTATTCAGCCCCAGCATTTT. This codes for CASSDFRTVDGLMGIQPQHF.

V usage is TRBV6-6 and J usage is TRBJ2-7; TRBD1 matches 7 bases. Germline CDR1 is MNHNY and CDR2 is SVGAGI (reference sequence). This CDR3 has 14 amino acids. Losses at the gene ends were 2 bases for V and 6 bases for J; bases not matched to a gene: 7. The chain's CDR3 is CASSYGGTGAEQYF. The CDR3 DNA reads as TGTGCCAGCAGTTACGGTGGTACAGGGGCCGAGCAGTACTTC.

This chain connects TRBV4-3 to TRBJ2-1; D may be TRBD2 (6 bases). Trimming stripped 0 bases from V and 1 base from J, with 16 bases between. Germline V gene sequence: CDR1 LGHNA, CDR2 YSLEER. This CDR3 has 18 amino acids. The CDR3 loop is CASSQDWQERVSYNEQFF. The DNA for the CDR3 is TGCGCCAGCAGCCAAGACTGGCAGGAGCGGGTTTCCTACAATGAGCAGTTCTTC.

The chain employs TRBV9 and TRBJ2-7; D unclear. This CDR3 has 16 residues. Germline V gene sequence: CDR1 SGDLS, CDR2 YYNGEE. Between the trimmed V and J ends, which lost 3 bases and 5 bases, there was a span of 21 bases. The CDR3 loop reads CASSAASEQLRNEQYF. Written as DNA, the CDR3 is TGTGCCAGCAGCGCCGCTTCAGAGCAATTAAGGAACGAGCAGTACTTC.

The V gene is TRBV27, the J gene TRBJ1-1; TRBD1 might be the D (5 bases). Trimming removed 4 bases at V and 7 bases at J, with 22 bases between. The CDR3 runs to 16 residues. Germline assignment: CDR1 MNHEY and CDR2 SMNVEV (reference sequence). The chain's CDR3 is CASSSPGPPINGEAFF. The CDR3 region has the DNA TGTGCCAGCAGTTCGCCGGGGCCGCCTATTAATGGTGAAGCTTTCTTT.

The chain employs TRBV30 and TRBJ1-3; D is ambiguous. CDR1 and CDR2 (germline): GTSNPN, SVGIG (reference sequence). The V gene lost 0 bases and the J gene lost 4 bases, with 4 bases spanning the gap. This CDR3 region has 12 residues. The CDR3 sequence: CAWSVGGNTIYF. The DNA of the CDR3 is TGTGCCTGGAGTGTAGGCGGAAACACCATATATTTT.

This chain links TRBV7-9 with TRBJ1-1, with 7 bases lining up with TRBD1. Germline V lookup: CDR1 SEHNR, CDR2 FQNEAQ (reference sequence). The junction had 12 bases not matched to a gene; V was cut back by 6 bases and J by 8 bases. This CDR3 comprises 14 residues. In nucleotides, the CDR3 is TGTGCCAGCAGTCATGCAGGGGGTTCAGCCGAAGCTTTCTTT. Its translation: CASSHAGGSAEAFF.

The chain uses TRBV30 and TRBJ1-5, with D possibly being TRBD1 (6 bases). Germline V gene sequence: CDR1 GTSNPN, CDR2 SVGIG (reference sequence). V was shortened by 4 bases and J by 7 bases, with 17 bases between the two germline ends. This CDR3 region has 14 residues. CDR3 bases: TGTGCCTGGAACCCCCGGGGGCTCGGGCAGCCCCAGCATTTT. As protein: CAWNPRGLGQPQHF.

The chain combines TRBV11-3 with TRBJ2-1; perhaps D is TRBD1 or TRBD2 (5 bases each). The germline V and J ends were trimmed by 3 bases and 9 bases, with 12 bases remaining between them. CDR1 is SGHNT and CDR2 is YENEEA in the germline V gene. The CDR3 length is 13 residues. The CDR3 coding sequence is TGTGCCAGCAGCTTCTGGGACCGGGCTGAGCAGTTCTTC. The encoded protein is CASSFWDRAEQFF. Using reference TRBV11-3 and TRBJ2-1 for the parts outside the CDR3, the full variable domain is EAGVVQSPRYKIIEKKQPVAFWCNPISGHNTLYWYLQNLGQGPELLIRYENEEAVDDSQLPKDRFSAERLKGVDSTLKIQPAELGDSAVYLCASSFWDRAEQFFGPGTRLTVL.